This entry features one T cell receptor beta chain sequence. The target antigen is unknown. The data were obtained in a study of post-analysis software for immune sequencing data. In the study overall: Included among the disease courses, which were recorded for the cohort, were relapsing-remitting, secondary progressive and progressive-relapsing multiple sclerosis.

Incorporated into the TCR beta cDNA libraries were unique molecular identifiers, which served to reduce PCR and sequencing biases. TCRdb recomputed calls from the PCR reads with MiXCR, one row per CDR3 protein. Among some 450,000 distinct CDR3 sequences listed, under 55% were seen once. Study observations and caveats: Among several TRBV segments more frequent in patients than controls were TRBV5-6, TRBV5-1 and TRBV20-1.

Germline CDR1 SGHRS, CDR2 YFSETQ. J gave up 3 bases and V 5 bases, and 7 bases lay outside the gene matches. This CDR3 is 15 amino acids long. The sequence was obtained from a girl aged 5 to 17 with multiple sclerosis. This chain joins TRBV5-1 and TRBJ2-1, with 8 bases that match TRBD2. The specimen sequenced was blood. CDR3 sequence reads: CASRPGAGDYNEQFF. The CDR3 DNA follows: TGCGCCAGCAGACCTGGAGCGGGAGACTACAATGAGCAGTTCTTC.